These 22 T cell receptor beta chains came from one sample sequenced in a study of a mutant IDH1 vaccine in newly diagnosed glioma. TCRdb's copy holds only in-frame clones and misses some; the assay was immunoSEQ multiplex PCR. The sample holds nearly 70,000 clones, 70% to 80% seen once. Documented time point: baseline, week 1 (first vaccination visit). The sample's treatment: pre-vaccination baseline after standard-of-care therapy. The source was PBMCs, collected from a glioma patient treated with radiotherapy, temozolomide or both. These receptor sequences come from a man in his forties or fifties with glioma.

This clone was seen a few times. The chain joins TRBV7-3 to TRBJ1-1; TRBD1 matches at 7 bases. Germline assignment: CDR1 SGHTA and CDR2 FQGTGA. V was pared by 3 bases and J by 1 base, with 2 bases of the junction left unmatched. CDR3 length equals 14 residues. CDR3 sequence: CASSLDRQNTEAFF. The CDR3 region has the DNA TGTGCCAGCAGCTTGGACAGGCAGAACACTGAAGCTTTCTTT. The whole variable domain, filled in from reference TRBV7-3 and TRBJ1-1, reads GAGVSQTPSNKVTEKGKYVELRCDPISGHTALYWYRQSLGQGPEFLIYFQGTGAADDSGLPNDRFFAVRPEGSVSTLKIQRTERGDSAVYLCASSLDRQNTEAFFGQGTRLTVV.

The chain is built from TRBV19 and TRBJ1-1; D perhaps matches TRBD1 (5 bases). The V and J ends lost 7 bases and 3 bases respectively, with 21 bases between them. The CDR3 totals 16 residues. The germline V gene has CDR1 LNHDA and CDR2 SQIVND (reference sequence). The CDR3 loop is CASTTTVPILYTEAFF. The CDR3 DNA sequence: TGTGCCAGTACTACGACAGTTCCTATCCTCTACACTGAAGCTTTCTTT.

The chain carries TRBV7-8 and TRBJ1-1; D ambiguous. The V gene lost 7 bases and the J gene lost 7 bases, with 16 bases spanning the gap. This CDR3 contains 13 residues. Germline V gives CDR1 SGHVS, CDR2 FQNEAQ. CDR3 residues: CASILTGWDEAFF. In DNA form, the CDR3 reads TGTGCCAGCATCCTAACTGGGTGGGATGAAGCTTTCTTT. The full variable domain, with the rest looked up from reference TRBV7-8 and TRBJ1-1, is GAGVSQSPRYKVAKRGQDVALRCDPISGHVSLFWYQQALGQGPEFLTYFQNEAQLDKSGLPSDRFFAERPEGSVSTLKIQRTQQEDSAVYLCASILTGWDEAFFGQGTRLTVV.

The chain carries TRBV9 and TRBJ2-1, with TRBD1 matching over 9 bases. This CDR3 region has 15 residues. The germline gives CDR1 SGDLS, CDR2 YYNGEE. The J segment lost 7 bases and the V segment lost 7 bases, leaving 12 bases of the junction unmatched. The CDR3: CASQTGTGIRNEQFF. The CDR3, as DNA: TGTGCCAGCCAAACCGGGACAGGGATACGAAATGAGCAGTTCTTC.

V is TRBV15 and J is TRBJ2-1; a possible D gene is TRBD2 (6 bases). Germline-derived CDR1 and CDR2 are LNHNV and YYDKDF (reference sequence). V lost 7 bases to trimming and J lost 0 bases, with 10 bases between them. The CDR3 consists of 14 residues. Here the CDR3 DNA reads TGTGCCACCACCCGGGGGAGCTCCTACAATGAGCAGTTCTTC. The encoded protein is CATTRGSSYNEQFF.

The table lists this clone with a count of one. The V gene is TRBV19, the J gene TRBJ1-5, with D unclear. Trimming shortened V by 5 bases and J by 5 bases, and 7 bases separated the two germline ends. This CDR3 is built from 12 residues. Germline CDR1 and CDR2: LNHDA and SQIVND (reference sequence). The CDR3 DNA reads TGTGCCAGTAGTGAGGTCGATCAGCCCCAGCATTTT. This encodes CASSEVDQPQHF. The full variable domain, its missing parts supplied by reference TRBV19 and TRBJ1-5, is DGGITQSPKYLFRKEGQNVTLSCEQNLNHDAMYWYRQDPGQGLRLIYYSQIVNDFQKGDIAEGYSVSREKKESFPLTVTSAQKNPTAFYLCASSEVDQPQHFGDGTRLSIL.

The CDR3 nucleotides read TGCGCCAGCAGCCGGGCCCTCCAGCCGTACCAAGAGACCCAGTACTTC. It yields the protein CASSRALQPYQETQYF. J is TRBJ2-5 and V is TRBV4-1; D gene unclear. Germline V gene data show CDR1 as MGHRA and CDR2 as YSYEKL. V lost 4 bases, J lost 0 bases, and 15 bases lay in between. CDR3 size: 16 residues.

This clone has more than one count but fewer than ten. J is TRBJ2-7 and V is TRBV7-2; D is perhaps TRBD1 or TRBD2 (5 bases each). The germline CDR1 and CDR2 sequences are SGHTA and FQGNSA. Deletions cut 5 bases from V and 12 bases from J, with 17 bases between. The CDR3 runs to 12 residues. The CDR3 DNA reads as TGTGCCAGCAGCGGAAGGGGACCCTGGTGGTACTTC. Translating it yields CASSGRGPWWYF.

The CDR3 DNA sequence: TGTGCCAGCAGCTTGGTGTCAGCCTCCTCCTACGAGCAGTACTTC. This encodes CASSLVSASSYEQYF. V gene TRBV5-6 combines with J gene TRBJ2-7; no clear D. Trimming took off 0 bases at V and 0 bases at J, with 10 bases between the two ends. CDR3 length: 15 amino acids. Germline CDR1 reads SGHDT; CDR2 reads YYEEEE.

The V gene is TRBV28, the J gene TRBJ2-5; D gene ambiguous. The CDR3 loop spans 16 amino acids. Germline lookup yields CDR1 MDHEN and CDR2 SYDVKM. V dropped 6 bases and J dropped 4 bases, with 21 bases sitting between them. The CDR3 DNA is TGTGCCAGCAGCCACACGTGGGGAATATCAGGAGAGACCCAGTACTTC. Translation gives CASSHTWGISGETQYF.

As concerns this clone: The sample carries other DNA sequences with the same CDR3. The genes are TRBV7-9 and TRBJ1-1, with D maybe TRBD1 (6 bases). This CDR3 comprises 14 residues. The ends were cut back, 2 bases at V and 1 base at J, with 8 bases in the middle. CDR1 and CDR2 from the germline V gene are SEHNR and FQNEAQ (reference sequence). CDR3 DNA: TGTGCCAGCAGCTTACAGGGGAGGAACACTGAAGCTTTCTTT. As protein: CASSLQGRNTEAFF. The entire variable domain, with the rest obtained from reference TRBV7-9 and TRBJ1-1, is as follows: DTGVSQNPRHKITKRGQNVTFRCDPISEHNRLYWYRQTLGQGPEFLTYFQNEAQLEKSRLLSDRFSAERPKGSFSTLEIQRTEQGDSAMYLCASSLQGRNTEAFFGQGTRLTVV.

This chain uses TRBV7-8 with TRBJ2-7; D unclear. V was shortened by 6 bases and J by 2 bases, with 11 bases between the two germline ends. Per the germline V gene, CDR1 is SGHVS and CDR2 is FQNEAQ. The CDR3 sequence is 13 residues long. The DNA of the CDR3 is TGTGCCAGCAGTTTTGGAGAAACCTACGAGCAGTACTTC. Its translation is CASSFGETYEQYF.

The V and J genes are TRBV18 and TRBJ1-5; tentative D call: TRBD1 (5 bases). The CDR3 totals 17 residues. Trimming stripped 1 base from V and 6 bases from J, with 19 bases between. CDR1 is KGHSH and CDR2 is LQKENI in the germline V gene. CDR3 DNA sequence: TGTGCCAGCTCACCACAACCAGGCTCGATGGGGGGTCAGCCCCAGCATTTT. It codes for CASSPQPGSMGGQPQHF.

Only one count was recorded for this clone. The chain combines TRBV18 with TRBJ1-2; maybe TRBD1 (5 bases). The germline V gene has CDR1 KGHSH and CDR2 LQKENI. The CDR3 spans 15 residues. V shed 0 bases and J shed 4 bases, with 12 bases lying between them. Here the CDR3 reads CASSPPGTKLYGYTF. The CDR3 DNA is TGTGCCAGCTCACCACCGGGGACGAAACTCTATGGCTACACCTTC.

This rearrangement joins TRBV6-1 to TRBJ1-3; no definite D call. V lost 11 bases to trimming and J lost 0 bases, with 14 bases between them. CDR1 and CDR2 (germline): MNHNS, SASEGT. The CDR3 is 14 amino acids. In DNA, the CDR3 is TGTGCCGCAACCCCCAGGAGCTCTGGAAACACCATATATTTT. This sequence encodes CAATPRSSGNTIYF.

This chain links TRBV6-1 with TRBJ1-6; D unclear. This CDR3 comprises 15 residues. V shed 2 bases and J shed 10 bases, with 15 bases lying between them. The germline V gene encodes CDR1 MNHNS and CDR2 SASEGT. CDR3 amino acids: CASSEYRGLRSPLHF. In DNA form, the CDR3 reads TGTGCCAGCAGTGAATATCGGGGATTAAGATCACCCCTCCACTTT.

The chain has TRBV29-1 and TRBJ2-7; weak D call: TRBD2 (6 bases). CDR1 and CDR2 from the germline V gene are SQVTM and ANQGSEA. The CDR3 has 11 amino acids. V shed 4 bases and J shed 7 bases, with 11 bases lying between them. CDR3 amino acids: CSVGRREEQYF. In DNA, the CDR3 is TGCAGCGTTGGTCGACGGGAGGAGCAGTACTTC.

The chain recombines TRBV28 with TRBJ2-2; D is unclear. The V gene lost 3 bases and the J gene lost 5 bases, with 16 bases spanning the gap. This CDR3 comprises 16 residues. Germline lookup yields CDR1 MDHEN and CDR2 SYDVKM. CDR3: CASSFRSIRRTGELFF. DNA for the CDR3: TGTGCCAGCAGTTTTAGGTCTATTAGACGGACCGGGGAGCTGTTTTTT.

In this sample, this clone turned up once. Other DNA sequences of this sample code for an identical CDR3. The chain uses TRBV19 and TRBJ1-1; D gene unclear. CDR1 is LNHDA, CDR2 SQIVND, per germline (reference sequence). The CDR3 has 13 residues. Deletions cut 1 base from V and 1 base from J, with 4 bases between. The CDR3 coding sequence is TGTGCCAGTAGTATAGCCAGGAACACTGAAGCTTTCTTT. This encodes CASSIARNTEAFF.

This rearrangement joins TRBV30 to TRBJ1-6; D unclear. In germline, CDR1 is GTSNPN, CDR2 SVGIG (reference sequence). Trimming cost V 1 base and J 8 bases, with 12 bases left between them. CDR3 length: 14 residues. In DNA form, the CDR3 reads TGTGCCTGGAGTGCGGGGTCTACGGATTCACCCCTCCACTTT. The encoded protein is CAWSAGSTDSPLHF.

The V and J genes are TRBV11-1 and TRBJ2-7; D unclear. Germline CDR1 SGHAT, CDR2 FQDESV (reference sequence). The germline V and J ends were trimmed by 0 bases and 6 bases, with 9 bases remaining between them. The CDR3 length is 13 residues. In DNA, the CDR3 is TGTGCCAGCAGCTTAGCCCAGAGGAGCGAGCAGTACTTC. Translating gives CASSLAQRSEQYF.

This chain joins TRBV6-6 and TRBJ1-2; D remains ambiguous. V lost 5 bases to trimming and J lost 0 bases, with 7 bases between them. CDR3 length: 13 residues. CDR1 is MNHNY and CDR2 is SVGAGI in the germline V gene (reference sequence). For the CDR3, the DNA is TGTGCCAGCAGTATGATTCCTAACTATGGCTACACCTTC. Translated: CASSMIPNYGYTF.